One and the same sample provided the 8 T cell receptor beta chains below, sequenced in a study of cytomegalovirus exposure and HLA in healthy donors. In the PCR, 60 Vbeta and 13 Jbeta primers were used. Assay: immunoSEQ multiplex PCR; the TCRdb copy retains only in-frame clones and omits some. The sample yields a few hundred thousand clones, about 85% seen once. Source material: PBMCs. Every receptor here comes from a woman in her forties or fifties in good health and CMV-seropositive.

The count of this clone is one. V and J are TRBV2 and TRBJ1-6, with D perhaps TRBD1 (6 bases). This CDR3 spans 16 amino acids. V was shortened by 5 bases and J by 0 bases, with 11 bases between the two germline ends. Germline loops: CDR1 SNHLY, CDR2 FYNNEI. CDR3 protein: CASSYGQTSYNSPLHF. CDR3 nucleotides: TGTGCCAGCAGTTACGGACAGACCTCCTATAATTCACCCCTCCACTTT. The variable domain in full, with the rest retrieved from reference TRBV2 and TRBJ1-6, is EPEVTQTPSHQVTQMGQEVILRCVPISNHLYFYWYRQILGQKVEFLVSFYNNEISEKSEIFDDQFSVERPDGSNFTLKIRSTKLEDSAMYFCASSYGQTSYNSPLHFGNGTRLTVT.

The CDR3: CASSPNTGSNYGYTF. Written as DNA, the CDR3 is TGCGCCAGCAGCCCGAATACGGGGTCCAACTATGGCTACACCTTC. The V and J genes are TRBV5-1 and TRBJ1-2; unclear D gene. The CDR3 covers 15 residues. V was cut by 4 bases and J by 2 bases, with 15 bases left in between. The V gene's germline CDR1 is SGHRS and CDR2 YFSETQ. The whole variable domain, filled in from reference TRBV5-1 and TRBJ1-2, reads KAGVTQTPRYLIKTRGQQVTLSCSPISGHRSVSWYQQTPGQGLQFLFEYFSETQRNKGNFPGRFSGRQFSNSRSEMNVSTLELGDSALYLCASSPNTGSNYGYTFGSGTRLTVV.

This rearrangement joins TRBV12-5 to TRBJ2-3; D perhaps matches TRBD2 (5 bases). Germline CDR1 LGHNT, CDR2 FRNRAP. The CDR3 is made up of 14 amino acids. Trimming left V 5 bases short and J 2 bases short, with 11 bases between. Written as DNA, the CDR3 is TGTGCTAGTGGTCCTCGACTACACACAGATACGCAGTATTTT. This codes for CASGPRLHTDTQYF. The whole variable domain, remainder taken from reference TRBV12-5 and TRBJ2-3, is DARVTQTPRHKVTEMGQEVTMRCQPILGHNTVFWYRQTMMQGLELLAYFRNRAPLDDSGMPKDRFSAEMPDATLATLKIQPSEPRDSAVYFCASGPRLHTDTQYFGPGTRLTVL.

This clone was observed a single time. The rearrangement uses TRBV18 and TRBJ1-1, with 10 bases that match TRBD1. The CDR3 consists of 15 residues. CDR1 is KGHSH, CDR2 LQKENI, per germline. J gave up 6 bases and V 4 bases, and 8 bases lay outside the gene matches. The CDR3 loop reads CASSRDRGHQSEAFF. CDR3 in DNA: TGTGCCAGCTCACGTGACAGGGGGCATCAATCTGAAGCTTTCTTT.

This clone was recorded once. The CDR3 nucleotides are TGTGCCAGCAGCCCCTTCGATGGGACACATACCCTCTACGAGCAGTACTTC. As protein: CASSPFDGTHTLYEQYF. The chain couples TRBV5-8 to TRBJ2-7; D possibly corresponds to TRBD1 (6 bases). V was clipped by 4 bases and J by 3 bases, with 23 bases between them. The CDR3 contains 17 residues. Germline CDR1 reads SGHTS; CDR2 reads YDEGEE.

This chain joins TRBV2 and TRBJ1-2; TRBD1 matches at 7 bases. Germline V CDR1 and CDR2: SNHLY, FYNNEI. This CDR3 has 14 amino acids. The V gene end was trimmed by 5 bases and the J gene end by 7 bases; junction bases not matched to a gene: 10. The CDR3, as DNA: TGTGCCAGCAGTCTACAGGGGATAGGGTTTGGCTACACCTTC. Its protein product is CASSLQGIGFGYTF.

This chain's CDR3 is CASSVAASGGGEQYF. As DNA, the CDR3 is TGTGCCAGCAGCGTAGCGGCTAGCGGGGGAGGCGAGCAGTACTTC. The rearrangement joins TRBV9 to TRBJ2-7, with TRBD2 identical over 10 bases. The junction had 6 bases not matched to a gene; V was cut back by 0 bases and J by 6 bases. Germline V gives CDR1 SGDLS, CDR2 YYNGEE. This CDR3 is built from 15 residues.

The chain couples TRBV5-8 to TRBJ1-1; weak D call: TRBD1 (6 bases). Looked up from germline, CDR1 is SGHTS and CDR2 is YDEGEE. Deletions cut 4 bases from V and 0 bases from J, with 7 bases between. The CDR3 covers 13 residues. Here the CDR3 reads CASSTGMNTEAFF. CDR3 nucleotides: TGTGCCAGCAGCACAGGGATGAACACTGAAGCTTTCTTT.